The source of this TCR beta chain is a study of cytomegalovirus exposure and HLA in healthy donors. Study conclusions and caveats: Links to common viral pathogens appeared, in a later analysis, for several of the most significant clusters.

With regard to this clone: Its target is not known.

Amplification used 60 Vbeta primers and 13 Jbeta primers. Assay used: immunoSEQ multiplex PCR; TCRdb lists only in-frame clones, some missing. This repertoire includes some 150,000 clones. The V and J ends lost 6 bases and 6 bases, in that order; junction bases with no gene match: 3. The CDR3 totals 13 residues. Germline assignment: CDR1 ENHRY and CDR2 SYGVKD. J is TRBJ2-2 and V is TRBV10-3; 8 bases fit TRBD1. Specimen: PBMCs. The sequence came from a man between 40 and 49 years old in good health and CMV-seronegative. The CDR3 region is CAIRTQGAGELFF. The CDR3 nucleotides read TGTGCCATCAGGACACAGGGGGCCGGGGAGCTGTTTTTT.